The rows below give T cell receptor beta chains drawn from one sample of a study of long-term antiretroviral therapy in people with HIV. Here immunoSEQ multiplex PCR was the method, and the copy in TCRdb shows in-frame clones only, minus some. The sample yields some 14,000 clones, more than 75% seen once. The sequences come from unsorted PBMCs, collected 3.1 years after starting antiretroviral therapy. The receptors originated from a man aged 35 to 55 with HIV. CDR3s include the opening cysteine and the closing phenylalanine or tryptophan. Each record gives: V gene, J gene, D gene, CDR3 protein. The D gene is left open where the match is weak.

TRBV2	TRBJ2-2	TRBD1	CASSESGGQGNIGELFF
TRBV6-6	TRBJ1-1	-	CASSYTQSEAFF
TRBV20-1	TRBJ1-2	TRBD1	CSALTGGGYTF
TRBV19	TRBJ2-5	-	CASSLQGQETQYF
TRBV7-2	TRBJ1-1	-	CASSPLTRGAFF
TRBV6-5	TRBJ1-1	TRBD1	CASSLTGGRDTEAFF
TRBV5-4	TRBJ2-7	-	CASREGAEQYF
TRBV2	TRBJ1-1	-	CATEGPSNTEAFF
TRBV6-5	TRBJ1-2	TRBD1	CASSDTGGNYGYTF
TRBV2	TRBJ2-6	TRBD1	CASSPPGTGSGANVLTF
TRBV2	TRBJ2-7	-	CASRAYEQYF
TRBV4-1	TRBJ2-7	TRBD1	CASSQERTGGIYSSYEQYF
TRBV5-4	TRBJ2-2	TRBD1	CASSPDRGFTGELFF
TRBV6-5	TRBJ1-4	TRBD1	CASQTGSHEKLFF
TRBV6-6	TRBJ1-1	TRBD1	CASSLQGQEAFF
TRBV4-1	TRBJ1-2	-	CASSQGTAYGYTF
TRBV6-5	TRBJ2-7	TRBD1	CASSYLTGGEQYF
TRBV27	TRBJ1-4	-	CASSPLLLTNEKLFF
TRBV6-5	TRBJ1-2	-	CASSYDSNYGYTF
TRBV2	TRBJ1-4	TRBD1	CASSGDREEKLFF
TRBV6-6	TRBJ2-3	-	CASSYYEELGTDTQYF
TRBV5-8	TRBJ2-3	-	CASSWDGTDTQYF
TRBV29-1	TRBJ1-1	-	CSVEGRGSTEAFF
TRBV6-6	TRBJ2-3	TRBD2	CASSQTSGGTDTQYF
TRBV2	TRBJ2-7	-	CASKRTVNSYEQYF
TRBV6-4	TRBJ1-1	-	CASSDSSRGTEAFF
TRBV7-3	TRBJ2-3	-	CASSLVGGPRDTQYF
TRBV4-1	TRBJ2-7	TRBD2	CASSLSGGPSYEQYF
TRBV20-1	TRBJ1-2	-	CSAQAGGYTF
TRBV5-1	TRBJ2-3	TRBD2	CASSLVASGLTDTQYF
TRBV4-1	TRBJ2-1	TRBD1	CASSQEGWDRVDNEQFF
TRBV4-1	TRBJ1-1	-	CASSQEAQRTEAFF
TRBV18	TRBJ2-7	TRBD1	CASSARGLYEQYF
TRBV7-2	TRBJ2-3	-	CASSFRRDTQYF
TRBV6-6	TRBJ2-3	TRBD2	CASKVAGDTDTQYF
TRBV5-4	TRBJ1-2	-	CASSLGQNYGYTF
TRBV7-9	TRBJ2-5	TRBD2	CASSPRTSGGTRETQYF
TRBV13	TRBJ2-2	-	CASSLEGHHANTGELFF
TRBV29-1	TRBJ1-2	-	CSVVSSGRGGYTF
TRBV5-1	TRBJ1-1	TRBD1	CASKLGQGGTEAFF
TRBV18	TRBJ2-1	-	CASSPTVAEYNEQFF
TRBV19	TRBJ2-1	-	CASSIDGGYLEQFF